A single sample gave rise to the 30 T cell receptor beta chains below, sequenced in a study of blood T cell repertoires in COVID-19. TCRdb's table, derived via immunoSEQ multiplex PCR, lists solely in-frame clones and lacks some. The sample holds 95,000 to 100,000 clones, about 80% seen once. The sample consisted of peripheral blood. These receptors originate from a human donor in a cohort sampled during active COVID-19.

This chain joins TRBV6-5 and TRBJ1-2, with 11 nucleotides matching TRBD1. The CDR3 consists of 14 residues. V lost 2 bases to trimming and J lost 5 bases; unmatched junction nucleotides: 1. Germline CDR1 MNHEY, CDR2 SVGAGI. Here the CDR3 reads CASSYGTGGYGYTF. The CDR3 bases are TGTGCCAGCAGTTACGGGACAGGGGGATATGGCTACACCTTC.

The chain uses TRBV6-6 and TRBJ1-4, with D maybe TRBD1 (6 bases). Germline loops: CDR1 MNHNY, CDR2 SVGAGI (reference sequence). This CDR3 is 14 amino acids long. Trimming removed 0 bases at V and 7 bases at J, with 9 bases between. The CDR3 nucleotides read TGTGCCAGCAGTTACTCAGAGACAGGTGAAAAACTGTTTTTT. The encoded protein is CASSYSETGEKLFF.

V gene TRBV7-6 combines with J gene TRBJ2-3, with D possibly matching TRBD2 (6 bases). V dropped 5 bases and J dropped 2 bases, with 17 bases sitting between them. CDR1 is SGHVS, CDR2 FNYEAQ, per germline. The CDR3 is made up of 16 amino acids. The CDR3 DNA sequence: TGTGCCAGCAGCACAACTTCCGGGGGTAACACAGATACGCAGTATTTT. Residues: CASSTTSGGNTDTQYF.

The rearrangement uses TRBV11-2 and TRBJ2-5; TRBD1 might be the D (5 bases). V gave up 3 bases and J gave up 1 base, with 15 bases separating them. The CDR3 contains 16 residues. Per germline, CDR1 SGHAT and CDR2 FQNNGV. The CDR3 bases are TGTGCCAGCAGCTTGGCGCTTGGGCAGGGCCAAGAGACCCAGTACTTC. Residues: CASSLALGQGQETQYF. Supplemented by reference TRBV11-2 and TRBJ2-5, the full variable domain reads EAGVAQSPRYKIIEKRQSVAFWCNPISGHATLYWYQQILGQGPKLLIQFQNNGVVDDSQLPKDRFSAERLKGVDSTLKIQPAKLEDSAVYLCASSLALGQGQETQYFGPGTRLLVL.

The chain joins TRBV5-8 to TRBJ1-2; 9 bases agree with TRBD1. Germline lookup yields CDR1 SGHTS and CDR2 YDEGEE. Trimming removed 0 bases from V and 4 bases from J; junction bases left unmatched: 7. The CDR3 has 16 residues. CDR3 nucleotides: TGTGCCAGCAGCTTGGCGACAGGGGGACATGCCTATGGCTACACCTTC. It translates to CASSLATGGHAYGYTF.

The chain's CDR3 is CASSAYGGANEKLFF. The CDR3 region has the DNA TGTGCCAGCAGTGCCTATGGGGGGGCTAATGAAAAACTGTTTTTT. The chain combines TRBV27 with TRBJ1-4; the D gene is possibly TRBD1 (5 bases). This CDR3 is built from 15 residues. Trimming took off 5 bases at V and 3 bases at J, with 13 bases between the two ends. The germline V gene encodes CDR1 MNHEY and CDR2 SMNVEV (reference sequence).

The chain links TRBV7-8 to TRBJ1-4; D call uncertain. The CDR3 totals 14 residues. Trimming took 5 bases from V and 2 from J, leaving 9 bases between them. The germline V gene encodes CDR1 SGHVS and CDR2 FQNEAQ. CDR3 coding DNA: TGTGCCAGCAGCGCGGGTAGGACTAATGAAAAACTGTTTTTT. This translates into CASSAGRTNEKLFF.

The chain has TRBV12-3 or TRBV12-4 and TRBJ2-1, with D uncertain. CDR3 length: 13 residues. Trimming cost V 1 base and J 9 bases, with 10 bases left between them. In nucleotides, the CDR3 is TGTGCCAGCAGTTTAGGAACTAATGTTGAGCAGTTCTTC. As protein: CASSLGTNVEQFF.

The chain employs TRBV2 and TRBJ2-1, with D possibly being TRBD2 (6 bases). CDR3 length: 13 amino acids. The V gene's germline CDR1 is SNHLY and CDR2 FYNNEI. Trimming cost V 6 bases and J 9 bases, with 15 bases left between them. The CDR3 spells CASSWGDLVEQFF. The CDR3 DNA reads as TGTGCCAGCAGCTGGGGGGACCTAGTTGAGCAGTTCTTC.

The chain combines TRBV18 with TRBJ1-6; maybe TRBD1 (5 bases). CDR3 length equals 18 residues. The V end lost 6 bases, the J end lost 7 bases, and 25 bases lay between the germline ends. Germline-derived CDR1 and CDR2 are KGHSH and LQKENI. CDR3 in DNA: TGTGCCAGCTCTCAATGGGCAGGGATGGTTGAAGGGAATTCACCCCTCCACTTT. It specifies CASSQWAGMVEGNSPLHF.

The chain employs TRBV15 and TRBJ2-7; 12 nucleotides agree with TRBD2. CDR1 LNHNV and CDR2 YYDKDF come from the germline V gene (reference sequence). CDR3 length: 16 residues. With V trimmed by 2 bases and J by 0 bases, 2 bases remained unmatched. The CDR3, as DNA: TGTGCCACCAGCAGACAGACTAGCGGGGGCTCCTACGAGCAGTACTTC. Its translation is CATSRQTSGGSYEQYF.

The chain joins TRBV9 to TRBJ1-1, with a tentative D call TRBD1 (6 bases). Per the germline V gene, CDR1 is SGDLS and CDR2 is YYNGEE. The CDR3 runs to 14 residues. The ends were cut back, 4 bases at V and 6 bases at J, with 16 bases in the middle. The CDR3 DNA follows: TGTGCCAGCAGCACGAGGTTCGAGGGGGCTGAAGCTTTCTTT. Amino acids: CASSTRFEGAEAFF.

This chain connects TRBV3-1 (or the pseudogene TRBV3-2) to TRBJ2-7; D not certain. Between the trimmed V and J ends, which lost 0 bases and 2 bases, there was a span of 8 bases. This CDR3 contains 14 residues. Per the germline V gene, CDR1 is LGHDT and CDR2 is YNNKEL (reference sequence). CDR3: CASSQDRRTYEQYF. CDR3 DNA: TGTGCCAGCAGCCAAGATCGCAGGACCTACGAGCAGTACTTC.

The rearrangement joins TRBV6-1 to TRBJ2-7; perhaps TRBD2 as D (6 bases). Germline V gene sequence: CDR1 MNHNS, CDR2 SASEGT. The V gene lost 3 bases and the J gene lost 2 bases, with 11 bases spanning the gap. The CDR3 is 14 amino acids. The CDR3 is CASSEGGNAYEQYF. Written as DNA, the CDR3 is TGTGCCAGCAGTGAGGGAGGAAACGCCTACGAGCAGTACTTC.

CDR3 DNA sequence: TGTGCCAGCAGTTACGAGCTAGCGGGGGCCAGCACAGATACGCAGTATTTT. This gives the protein CASSYELAGASTDTQYF. The V call is TRBV6-2 or TRBV6-3, the J call TRBJ2-3, with 10 positions matching TRBD2. CDR3 size: 17 residues. The V and J ends lost 2 bases and 0 bases, in that order; junction bases with no gene match: 5. Germline values: CDR1 MNHEY, CDR2 SVGEGT.

The rearrangement joins TRBV12-3 or TRBV12-4 to TRBJ1-2; perhaps TRBD1 as D (5 bases). The germline V and J ends were trimmed by 0 bases and 8 bases, with 10 bases remaining between them. The CDR3 length is 13 residues. CDR3 protein: CASSLAPGRGYTF. The CDR3 DNA follows: TGTGCCAGCAGTTTAGCGCCAGGGCGAGGCTACACCTTC.

This clone was seen repeatedly, ten times or more. The chain couples TRBV28 to TRBJ2-7, with 10 nucleotides matching TRBD2. Looked up from germline, CDR1 is MDHEN and CDR2 is SYDVKM. After removal of 5 bases from V and 6 bases from J, the junction contained 13 bases not matched to a gene. The CDR3 contains 16 residues. CDR3 in DNA: TGTGCCAGCAGTCCCACCGGGGGGGGACTAGCGCTCGAGCAGTACTTC. Encoded protein: CASSPTGGGLALEQYF.

The genes are TRBV24-1 and TRBJ2-6; TRBD1 agrees at 10 bases. Trimming took 6 bases from V and 0 from J; bases not matched to a gene: 13. Germline-derived CDR1 and CDR2 are KGHDR and SFDVKD. There are 20 residues in the CDR3. CDR3 residues: CATSYPPDRGSSSGANVLTF. The CDR3, as DNA: TGTGCCACCAGTTATCCGCCGGACAGGGGGTCATCCTCTGGGGCCAACGTCCTGACTTTC.

V and J are TRBV2 and TRBJ2-4, with D tentatively TRBD1 (5 bases). V was cut by 6 bases and J by 0 bases, with 21 bases left in between. Germline V lookup: CDR1 SNHLY, CDR2 FYNNEI. The CDR3 has 18 amino acids. This CDR3 reads CASSHSSLGQLAKNIQYF. The CDR3 nucleotides read TGTGCCAGCAGCCACTCCTCCCTGGGGCAACTAGCCAAAAACATTCAGTACTTC.

This clone is a singleton in its sample. This chain links TRBV2 with TRBJ2-1; 7 nucleotides align to TRBD2. The ends lost 4 bases at V and 2 bases at J; junction bases unmatched: 17. Looked up from germline, CDR1 is SNHLY and CDR2 is FYNNEI. This CDR3 is built from 19 residues. The CDR3 coding sequence is TGTGCCAGCAGTGGAGGCGGGAGAGGTAAGGAGGTACCCTACAATGAGCAGTTCTTC. As protein: CASSGGGRGKEVPYNEQFF.

The chain links TRBV2 to TRBJ2-1; D is ambiguous. V gave up 3 bases and J gave up 9 bases, with 12 bases separating them. CDR3 length: 13 residues. CDR1 and CDR2 (germline): SNHLY, FYNNEI. The DNA of the CDR3 is TGTGCCAGCAGTGATCAGGCTACAGCTGAGCAGTTCTTC. This gives the protein CASSDQATAEQFF.

This clone was detected once. The chain employs TRBV24-1 and TRBJ2-1; tentatively, D is TRBD1 (6 bases). The CDR3 extends over 16 amino acids. The V end lost 3 bases, the J end lost 0 bases, and 11 bases lay between the germline ends. From germline, CDR1 is KGHDR and CDR2 SFDVKD. The CDR3 is CATSDTTGSSYNEQFF. CDR3 coding DNA: TGTGCCACCAGTGATACTACAGGGAGCTCCTACAATGAGCAGTTCTTC.

This clone occurred a few times. Within the sample, other DNA sequences also encode this same CDR3. J is TRBJ2-1 and V is TRBV19; 7 bases match TRBD2. The CDR3 sequence is 14 residues long. V was pared by 3 bases and J by 3 bases, with 2 bases of the junction left unmatched. Germline CDR1 reads LNHDA; CDR2 reads SQIVND (reference sequence). This chain's CDR3 is CASSIGGDYNEQFF. Written as DNA, the CDR3 is TGTGCCAGTAGTATTGGGGGGGACTACAATGAGCAGTTCTTC.

CDR3 in amino acids: CSAPRSTEAFF. The DNA for the CDR3 is TGCAGTGCTCCTCGGAGCACTGAAGCTTTCTTT. The V and J genes are TRBV20-1 and TRBJ1-1, with no clear D. Germline assignment: CDR1 DFQATT and CDR2 SNEGSKA (reference sequence). Trimming removed 5 bases at V and 4 bases at J, with 8 bases between. The length of the CDR3 is 11 residues.

This chain uses TRBV3-1 (or the pseudogene TRBV3-2) with TRBJ2-5; D unresolved. CDR3 length: 13 residues. V was trimmed by 3 bases and J by 5 bases, leaving 10 bases between them. Germline assignment: CDR1 LGHDT and CDR2 YNNKEL (reference sequence). CDR3 loop: CASSQGHNETQYF. The CDR3 region has the DNA TGTGCCAGCAGCCAGGGCCATAATGAGACCCAGTACTTC.

The V call is TRBV7-2, the J call TRBJ1-1; no firm D call. Trimming removed 5 bases at V and 0 bases at J, with 10 bases between. Per germline, CDR1 SGHTA and CDR2 FQGNSA. The CDR3 runs 14 residues. For the CDR3, the DNA is TGTGCCAGCAGCCCCATGTCCATGAACACTGAAGCTTTCTTT. Protein sequence: CASSPMSMNTEAFF. The entire variable domain, with the rest obtained from reference TRBV7-2 and TRBJ1-1, is as follows: GAGVSQSPSNKVTEKGKDVELRCDPISGHTALYWYRQSLGQGLEFLIYFQGNSAPDKSGLPSDRFSAERTGGSVSTLTIQRTQQEDSAVYLCASSPMSMNTEAFFGQGTRLTVV.

This chain joins TRBV29-1 and TRBJ2-5, with 9 nucleotides matching TRBD2. Trimming at V came to 4 bases and at J to 3 bases, leaving 6 bases not matched to a gene. Germline loops: CDR1 SQVTM, CDR2 ANQGSEA. This CDR3 has 14 residues. The CDR3 nucleotides are TGCAGCGTTGTCCCTAGCGGGATGAAAGAGACCCAGTACTTC. Protein product: CSVVPSGMKETQYF.

CDR3 loop: CASSPVEGDPQPQHF. The CDR3 DNA follows: TGTGCCAGCAGCCCCGTGGAGGGCGACCCTCAGCCCCAGCATTTT. The chain couples TRBV6-5 to TRBJ1-5, with D unresolved. This CDR3 comprises 15 residues. Germline CDR1 is MNHEY and CDR2 is SVGAGI. Trimming cost V 6 bases and J 6 bases, with 18 bases left between them.

The chain joins TRBV3-1 (or the pseudogene TRBV3-2) to TRBJ2-3; tentative D call: TRBD2 (7 bases). This CDR3 comprises 16 residues. V lost 3 bases to trimming and J lost 0 bases, with 13 bases between them. Looked up from germline, CDR1 is LGHDT and CDR2 is YNNKEL (reference sequence). Written as DNA, the CDR3 is TGTGCCAGCAGCCAGGGCGGGGGCCCTAGCACAGATACGCAGTATTTT. Amino acids: CASSQGGGPSTDTQYF.

The rearrangement uses TRBV12-3 or TRBV12-4 and TRBJ1-1; D might be TRBD1 (6 bases). The CDR3 is made up of 10 amino acids. V was shortened by 10 bases and J by 10 bases, with 13 bases between the two germline ends. The CDR3 bases are TGTGCCATCAACAGGGTGACAGCTTTCTTT. Translating gives CAINRVTAFF.